The T cell receptor beta chain described here comes from a study of regulatory and conventional T cells in RAG deficiency (dated 2017 in TCRdb). In terms of the full investigation: To compare the diversity and composition of the repertoires of Treg, conventional CD4+ and CD8+ T cells between RAG-deficient patients and healthy controls, the study applied high-throughput TCR beta sequencing. General conclusions and limits of the study: Sorted CD25-high CD127-low cells from Omenn syndrome patients may represent peripherally activated cells rather than bona fide Treg cells. For some subjects, some analyses of T-cell subsets were not performed. In Omenn syndrome and CID/AS patients compared with controls, 85 to 100-fold fewer unique TCR beta sequences were detected from Treg cells, versus approximately 10-fold fewer for other subsets. Shorter CDR3 lengths were found in all patient T-cell subsets, and >80% Treg-Tconv repertoire overlap at nucleotide and amino acid level was observed in Omenn syndrome patients. Compared with control T-cell subpopulations, the RAG-deficient patients had markedly lower Shannon entropy and higher Simpson indices.

The library relied on the immunoSEQ multiplex PCR assay. Genomic DNA from the sorted T-cell subsets was used to amplify rearranged TCR beta chain products, which were then sequenced. The original methods were these. Shannon entropy and Simpson indices were used to measure the diversity of productive TCR beta rearrangements in each repertoire. Clonal expansion was assessed using the summed frequency of the 100 most abundant productive TCR beta clonotypes among total reads. The TRB repertoires were scored with a self-reactivity index built on which amino acids appear at CDR3beta positions 6 and 7. Two-way ANOVA was used for repertoire analyses, while Student t or Mann-Whitney tests were used for flow cytometric analyses. This immuneACCESS table, as held by TCRdb, lists in-frame sequences with V and J called but not all clones. Of the missing ones, under half trace to an unresolved V gene in checked studies; the others have no known cause. V and J calls and clone size are as listed in that table; D and trimming were resolved from the DNA. The sample table shows over 45,000 clones, and approximately 90% are seen once. 0.4% to 0.55% of the sample rests with the top ten.

As to this clone: It lacks a known antigen. No base-level quality is on record; no much larger clone is a single base apart.

Before genomic DNA extraction, conventional CD4+ T cells were purified from blood as CD25-low CD127-high cells. For repertoire analyses, the comparison group consisted of 7 or 8 healthy control donors. From a lookup of the germline V gene (reference sequence), CDR1 and CDR2 are GTSNPN and SVGIG. Trimming costs V 4 bases and J 2 bases, and their ends lie 15 bases apart. The CDR3 measures 15 amino acids from cysteine to phenylalanine. CDR3 DNA is the only sequence kept; it has 45 bases, read in frame from the first base. This same sample was also part of a study on regulatory T cells. As the second publication notes: For the multiplex PCR, 52 forward TRBV primers and 13 reverse TRBJ primers were used, and amplification bias was corrected with both assay-based and computational methods. Patient repertoires showed restricted unique TRB V-J pairs and skewed V and J gene usage, most marked in regulatory T cells. T-cell receptor beta repertoires of sorted regulatory, conventional CD4+ and CD8+ T cells were compared between CD3G-deficient patients and healthy controls. Ficoll density separation was used to isolate peripheral blood mononuclear cells. Rearranged TRB loci were amplified from genomic DNA by multiplex PCR within the immunoSEQ assay. An Illumina HiSeq platform was used to sequence the TRB amplicons. Raw sequences were error-filtered and aligned to reference gene sequences by custom algorithms and were subsequently analyzed with the immunoSEQ online tools. The frequencies of productive and nonproductive TRB rearrangements were evaluated among unique sequences as well as among total sequences. Prism software was used to run t tests, Mann-Whitney tests or two-way ANOVA for comparisons between groups.

The TCR originated in a human donor in good health. Sequencing was carried out using CD4+ effector T cells sorted from blood. This sequence uses TRBV30 and TRBJ2-1; TRBD1 is a possible D gene, resting on 6 matching bases. This receptor has the CDR3 CAWTHRELAYNEQFF. The DNA sequence is given as TGTGCCTGGACCCACAGGGAGTTAGCCTACAATGAGCAGTTCTTC.